The 4 T cell receptor beta chains given below trace back to one sample, sequenced in a study of CD8+ T cells in alopecia areata. The treatment: oral pan-JAK inhibitor, 5-10 mg twice daily. The authors extracted RNA and reverse transcribed it into cDNA as the sequencing template. TCRdb's copy holds only in-frame clones and misses some; the assay was immunoSEQ multiplex PCR. The data contain about 250,000 clones, roughly 60% of them singletons. The sequenced sample was CD4+ T cells sorted from blood, obtained between weeks 51 and 54, from a patient treated with tofacitinib. Source of these receptors: a human donor with alopecia areata.

This clone was observed a few times. The chain recombines TRBV29-1 with TRBJ2-2; D is possibly TRBD1 or TRBD2 (5 bases each). The CDR3 is 16 residues long. Germline CDR1 SQVTM, CDR2 ANQGSEA. The V end lost 4 bases, the J end lost 4 bases, and 19 bases lay between the germline ends. The DNA of the CDR3 is TGCAGCGTTGTTCTTCCGGGGACCTTATCCACCGGGGAGCTGTTTTTT. It yields the protein CSVVLPGTLSTGELFF.

This clone was recorded a few times. CDR3 nucleotides: TGCAGCGTTCCTACCGTGGCTTTATACAATGAGCAGTTCTTC. Translating gives CSVPTVALYNEQFF. This chain uses TRBV29-1 with TRBJ2-1; D unclear. CDR1 is SQVTM, CDR2 ANQGSEA, per germline. The CDR3 totals 14 residues. V lost 5 bases and J lost 4, with 15 bases in between.

The chain carries TRBV5-6 and TRBJ2-5, with unresolved D. V was pared by 1 base and J by 5 bases, with 6 bases between. The CDR3 has 12 amino acids. Germline CDR1 SGHDT, CDR2 YYEEEE. CDR3 residues: CASSLIVETQYF. The CDR3 DNA reads as TGTGCCAGCAGCTTGATTGTGGAGACCCAGTACTTC.

This chain connects TRBV11-2 to TRBJ2-2; TRBD2 is a possible D gene (5 bases). Looked up from germline, CDR1 is SGHAT and CDR2 is FQNNGV. The V gene lost 4 bases and the J gene lost 0 bases, with 15 bases spanning the gap. The CDR3 sequence is 17 residues long. CDR3 protein: CASSSPSGSTNTGELFF. The CDR3, as DNA: TGTGCCAGCAGCTCGCCCTCTGGGAGTACGAACACCGGGGAGCTGTTTTTT.